This T cell receptor beta chain was sequenced for a study of T cells in tuberculosis. J lost 4 bases, V lost 1 base, and 7 bases had no gene match. The CDR3 is 17 residues long. The V gene's germline CDR1 is MGHRA and CDR2 YSYEKL. On average approximately 90,000 T cells per donor were immunosequenced. The sample holds one count of this clone. This table comes from immunoSEQ multiplex PCR, and its TCRdb copy is limited to in-frame clones, with some not included. This sample has 33,000 or so clones, with 93% found just once. Material for sequencing was PBMCs. The chain joins TRBV4-1 to TRBJ2-1, with 10 bases aligning to TRBD2. The source is a donor between 5 and 29 years old with latent tuberculosis or without tuberculosis infection. The CDR3 coding sequence is TGCGCCAGCAGCCAAGTCTCCAGCGGGGGGGTTTACAATGAGCAGTTCTTC. Amino acids: CASSQVSSGGVYNEQFF.